This section outlines one TCR beta chain sequence together with its context. The CDR3 sequence is 14 residues long. With 6 bases clipped from V and 5 bases from J, the junction kept 6 bases outside the gene matches. Germline CDR1 reads WNHNN; CDR2 reads SYGVQD (reference sequence). These data belong to a study of blood T cell repertoires in COVID-19. For the study at large: Samples representing acute and convalescent COVID-19 were sourced from the United States, Italy and Spain. PBMCs, B-cell-depleted T cells, or T cells provided the cDNA or gDNA that made up the material.

In the authors' methods: Nucleated cell counts were estimated from reference gene primer amplification. Data came from immunoSEQ multiplex PCR; TCRdb stores just in-frame clones and leaves some out. That table gives V, J and clone size, and the DNA gave D and trimming. The sample holds tens of thousands of clones, 90% to 95% seen once. Specimen: peripheral blood. The TCR originated in a man aged 50-59 years with active COVID-19. The genes are TRBV10-1 and TRBJ2-7; 11 positions agree with TRBD1. DNA for the CDR3: TGCGCCAGCAGACCCGGGACAGGGGGTCACGAGCAGTACTTC. Encoded protein: CASRPGTGGHEQYF.